Each of the 26 T cell receptor beta chains below was sequenced from the same sample in a study of blood T cells in healthy people across ages. A second roughly 6 to 11 cycle PCR used barcoded and J-beta primers. TCRdb reanalysed the 5' RACE reads using MiXCR and keeps one entry per CDR3 protein. Among 1.5 million to 2 million distinct CDR3 sequences listed, around 36% were seen once. The specimen was blood. Source of these receptors: a woman aged 25 to 39 in good health.

This clonotype was detected only a few times. The chain is built from TRBV4-2 and TRBJ1-5, with TRBD1 matching 8 bases. V lost 3 bases to trimming and J lost 3 bases; unmatched junction nucleotides: 10. Germline assignment: CDR1 LGHNA and CDR2 YNFKEQ. The CDR3 has 17 amino acids. The CDR3 loop reads CASSQGPDRDLNQPQHF. The CDR3 nucleotides are TGTGCCAGCAGCCAGGGTCCGGACAGGGACCTCAATCAGCCCCAGCATTTT.

This clonotype was counted a few times. This chain uses TRBV12-3 or TRBV12-4 with TRBJ2-7; D may be TRBD1 or TRBD2 (5 bases each). Trimming stripped 6 bases from V and 4 bases from J, with 19 bases between. The length of the CDR3 is 15 residues. CDR3: CASRLGRINGYEQYF. CDR3 nucleotide sequence: TGTGCCAGCAGGTTGGGACGGATTAACGGTTACGAGCAGTACTTC.

This clonotype appeared many times. The chain has TRBV29-1 and TRBJ2-7; D might be TRBD2 (7 bases). Trimming took off 2 bases at V and 7 bases at J, with 27 bases between the two ends. Germline V gives CDR1 SQVTM, CDR2 ANQGSEA. The CDR3 is made up of 17 amino acids. The CDR3 DNA is TGCAGCGTTGAATTACGGGGAGGGATACAGGGAATGAAAGAGCAGTACTTC. This encodes CSVELRGGIQGMKEQYF.

The CDR3 region is CASSNRGSGGSNEQFF. Here the CDR3 DNA reads TGTGCCAGCAGCAATCGGGGTAGCGGGGGTTCCAATGAGCAGTTCTTC. V is TRBV4-2 and J is TRBJ2-1, with 9 bases identical to TRBD2. The CDR3 covers 16 residues. Germline V CDR1 and CDR2: LGHNA, YNFKEQ. V trimming: 5 bases; J trimming: 6 bases; junction bases outside the gene matches: 11.

The V call is TRBV27, the J call TRBJ2-1; a weak D match, TRBD1 (5 bases). The CDR3 spans 15 residues. The germline gives CDR1 MNHEY, CDR2 SMNVEV (reference sequence). V was trimmed by 6 bases and J by 2 bases, leaving 14 bases between them. The CDR3 DNA sequence: TGTGCCAGCAGCCCGACAGCCACAACCTACAATGAGCAGTTCTTC. Its translation: CASSPTATTYNEQFF.

This clonotype was found a few times. The chain uses TRBV7-9 and TRBJ1-2, with a tentative D call TRBD1 (5 bases). CDR3 length equals 12 residues. Trimming removed 8 bases from V and 6 bases from J, with 13 bases in between. Germline V gives CDR1 SEHNR, CDR2 FQNEAQ (reference sequence). The CDR3, as DNA: TGTGCCAGCGGGGGGATTCTAGATGGCTACACCTTC. This encodes CASGGILDGYTF.

V usage is TRBV2 and J usage is TRBJ2-5; D gene uncertain. Trimming took off 7 bases at V and 5 bases at J, with 17 bases between the two ends. Germline V gene data show CDR1 as SNHLY and CDR2 as FYNNEI. CDR3 length: 14 residues. CDR3 nucleotide sequence: TGTGCCAGCACTGCCACTGGGCCGTGGGAGACCCAGTACTTC. Translated: CASTATGPWETQYF.

The chain joins TRBV2 to TRBJ2-3; 10 nucleotides agree with TRBD2. V lost 1 base to trimming and J lost 4 bases; unmatched junction nucleotides: 2. The germline V gene encodes CDR1 SNHLY and CDR2 FYNNEI. The CDR3 covers 15 residues. CDR3 coding DNA: TGTGCCAGCAGTGAAGGGACTAGCGGTCCAGATACGCAGTATTTT. It specifies CASSEGTSGPDTQYF.

The chain has TRBV30 and TRBJ2-7, with 7 bases lining up with TRBD1. V lost 2 bases to trimming and J lost 2 bases; unmatched junction nucleotides: 6. This CDR3 contains 14 residues. Germline values: CDR1 GTSNPN, CDR2 SVGIG (reference sequence). The CDR3 coding sequence is TGTGCCTGGAGTATCGGGACAGACACCTACGAGCAGTACTTC. It is translated as CAWSIGTDTYEQYF.

This clonotype was recorded at least ten times. The rearrangement uses TRBV20-1 and TRBJ2-7; the match to TRBD2 covers 7 bases. CDR3 size: 16 residues. V lost 3 bases and J lost 0; bases outside the gene matches: 11. The germline V gene has CDR1 DFQATT and CDR2 SNEGSKA (reference sequence). The CDR3 DNA reads TGCAGTGCTAGGTCTTTGCGGGAGCAGGCCTCCTACGAGCAGTACTTC. It specifies CSARSLREQASYEQYF.

This clonotype came up a few times. The J gene is TRBJ2-5, the V gene TRBV14, with D possibly matching TRBD1 (6 bases). This CDR3 contains 14 residues. V was pared by 4 bases and J by 3 bases, with 12 bases between. Germline CDR1 is SGHDN and CDR2 is FVKESK. CDR3 in amino acids: CASSRRGVKETQYF. CDR3 nucleotide sequence: TGTGCCAGCAGCCGCAGGGGAGTTAAAGAGACCCAGTACTTC.

This chain links TRBV7-3 with TRBJ2-1; D uncertain. The germline gives CDR1 SGHTA, CDR2 FQGTGA. The V and J ends lost 0 bases and 8 bases respectively, with 8 bases between them. The CDR3 contains 13 residues. CDR3 sequence: CASSLTVGDEQFF. CDR3 nucleotide sequence: TGTGCCAGCAGCTTAACAGTCGGCGATGAGCAGTTCTTC.

This chain connects TRBV6-1 to TRBJ2-2; TRBD2 is a possible D gene (6 bases). The V and J ends lost 1 base and 4 bases respectively, with 13 bases between them. In germline, CDR1 is MNHNS, CDR2 SASEGT. This CDR3 is built from 16 residues. In DNA form, the CDR3 reads TGTGCCAGCAGTGAAGGGGCGGGGCGAACCACCGGGGAGCTGTTTTTT. Protein sequence: CASSEGAGRTTGELFF.

The gene calls are TRBV6-1 and TRBJ2-7; possibly TRBD1 for D (6 bases). CDR3 length equals 15 residues. Per the germline V gene, CDR1 is MNHNS and CDR2 is SASEGT. V lost 5 bases and J 2 bases, leaving 16 bases between the germline ends. CDR3 nucleotide sequence: TGTGCCAGCAGTTCCGGGACACAGGTCCCCTACGAGCAGTACTTC. This translates into CASSSGTQVPYEQYF.

The V call is TRBV28, the J call TRBJ2-7, with D possibly being TRBD2 (6 bases). Per the germline V gene, CDR1 is MDHEN and CDR2 is SYDVKM. Trimming took 3 bases from V and 4 from J, leaving 16 bases between them. CDR3 length: 15 residues. CDR3 region: CASSFFGRGRYEQYF. As DNA, the CDR3 is TGTGCCAGCAGTTTTTTTGGTCGGGGGAGGTACGAGCAGTACTTC.

This clonotype came up a few times. The gene calls are TRBV11-2 and TRBJ1-1; D unresolved. Looked up from germline, CDR1 is SGHAT and CDR2 is FQNNGV. Trimming removed 7 bases at V and 7 bases at J, with 10 bases between. The CDR3 sequence is 11 residues long. In DNA form, the CDR3 reads TGTGCCAGCACTGTAGGCCTTGAAGCTTTCTTT. Amino acid sequence: CASTVGLEAFF.

V is TRBV20-1 and J is TRBJ2-7; D is ambiguous. The V end lost 0 bases, the J end lost 4 bases, and 10 bases lay between the germline ends. The germline gives CDR1 DFQATT, CDR2 SNEGSKA (reference sequence). The CDR3 has 13 amino acids. The CDR3 sequence: CSARDLTGYEQYF. CDR3 nucleotides: TGCAGTGCTAGAGATTTGACTGGTTACGAGCAGTACTTC.

This clonotype showed up many times. The V gene is TRBV6-1, the J gene TRBJ1-6, with D hard to call. V shed 8 bases and J shed 7 bases, with 9 bases lying between them. The CDR3 spans 12 residues. From germline, CDR1 is MNHNS and CDR2 SASEGT. The CDR3 DNA reads as TGTGCCAGCCGCCTCCAGAATTCACCCCTCCACTTT. This sequence encodes CASRLQNSPLHF.

The chain is built from TRBV7-3 and TRBJ2-7; the D call may be TRBD1 or TRBD2 (6 bases each). V was trimmed by 1 base and J by 6 bases, leaving 10 bases between them. The CDR3 contains 13 residues. Germline V CDR1 and CDR2: SGHTA, FQGTGA. The CDR3 spells CASSLKGGLEQYF. The CDR3 region has the DNA TGTGCCAGCAGCTTAAAAGGGGGGCTCGAGCAGTACTTC.

This chain joins TRBV10-1 and TRBJ2-3; 9 nucleotides agree with TRBD2. V lost 3 bases to trimming and J lost 4 bases; unmatched junction nucleotides: 5. Per the germline V gene, CDR1 is WNHNN and CDR2 is SYGVQD (reference sequence). CDR3 length equals 15 residues. For the CDR3, the DNA is TGCGCCAGCAGTGAAAGGACTAGCGACGCAGATACGCAGTATTTT. Protein sequence: CASSERTSDADTQYF.

This rearrangement joins TRBV6-2 or TRBV6-3 to TRBJ1-5, with 11 nucleotides matching TRBD1. Germline CDR1 is MNHEY and CDR2 is SVGEGT. Unmatched junction bases numbered 4, after V lost 6 bases and J lost 0 bases. The CDR3 covers 16 residues. CDR3 sequence: CASRRTGGNSNQPQHF. In DNA form, the CDR3 reads TGTGCCAGCAGACGGACAGGGGGCAATAGCAATCAGCCCCAGCATTTT.

Only a few counts were recorded for this clonotype. The gene calls are TRBV7-6 and TRBJ2-7; TRBD1 might be the D (6 bases). V lost 1 base and J lost 6, with 22 bases in between. The germline CDR1 and CDR2 sequences are SGHVS and FNYEAQ. The CDR3 extends over 17 amino acids. The CDR3 reads CASSLVWGPKTTREQYF. CDR3 coding DNA: TGTGCCAGCAGCTTAGTTTGGGGGCCCAAAACAACTCGCGAGCAGTACTTC.

This clonotype was seen only a few times. This sequence joins TRBV5-1 and TRBJ2-1; a weak D match, TRBD2 (6 bases). V was cut by 8 bases and J by 10 bases, with 19 bases left in between. The CDR3 is 13 amino acids. Germline V CDR1 and CDR2: SGHRS, YFSETQ. CDR3 sequence (DNA): TGCGCCAGTGGAGTGATGGGGACTTGGGAGCAGTTCTTC. Residues: CASGVMGTWEQFF.

The chain has TRBV27 and TRBJ2-1; D call uncertain. CDR1 and CDR2 (germline): MNHEY, SMNVEV (reference sequence). V lost 8 bases and J lost 0, with 11 bases in between. CDR3 length: 14 amino acids. The CDR3 DNA reads as TGTGCCAGCCTATCTAAGAGCTCCTACAATGAGCAGTTCTTC. It yields the protein CASLSKSSYNEQFF.

This clonotype was counted a few times. The rearrangement uses TRBV20-1 and TRBJ2-5; D may match TRBD1 or TRBD2 (5 bases each). This CDR3 is 17 amino acids long. The germline gives CDR1 DFQATT, CDR2 SNEGSKA (reference sequence). Trimming removed 3 bases from V and 0 bases from J, with 20 bases in between. DNA for the CDR3: TGCAGTGCTAGTCCCGGGGAGAGGGGTATGGACCAAGAGACCCAGTACTTC. This sequence encodes CSASPGERGMDQETQYF.

In this sample, this clonotype turned up a few times. V usage is TRBV7-9 and J usage is TRBJ2-7, with 7 bases matching TRBD1. In germline, CDR1 is SEHNR, CDR2 FQNEAQ (reference sequence). Losses at the gene ends were 5 bases for V and 2 bases for J; bases not matched to a gene: 21. The CDR3 consists of 19 residues. As DNA, the CDR3 is TGTGCCAGCAGCCCCTCCACCGGTGGGACAGCGTATCTTCCCTACGAGCAGTACTTC. Protein: CASSPSTGGTAYLPYEQYF.